This T cell receptor beta chain stems from a study of OX40 agonist ivuxolimab in advanced cancers. Study at large: Ivuxolimab, an antibody that agonizes OX40 (CD134), was administered to the patients. Among those treated, three patients had partial responses, one with hepatocellular carcinoma and two with cutaneous melanoma. Study findings and constraints: Clones of CD4+ and CD8+ blood T cells grew by week 6 at doses of 0.1 to 3.0 mg/kg. Averaged across samples, CD8+ T cells carried more expanded clones than CD4+ did.

The CDR3 is 14 residues long. The ends were cut back, 3 bases at V and 2 bases at J, with 10 bases in the middle. CDR1 is ENHRY, CDR2 SYGVKD, per germline. Some clones are missing from TCRdb's copy, which holds only in-frame ones; the method was immunoSEQ multiplex PCR. The table includes roughly 60,000 clones, roughly 84% detected once. This clone has just a few counts. Its matching antigen is unknown. V is TRBV10-3 and J is TRBJ1-2, with no clear D. The sequence came from an adult with an advanced solid tumor such as melanoma, head and neck, liver or kidney cancer. Source: CD4+ or CD8+ T cells sorted from blood, taken in a trial of the OX40 agonist ivuxolimab. This chain's CDR3 is CAISEGRKNYGYTF. Here the CDR3 DNA reads TGTGCCATCAGTGAAGGGCGGAAGAACTATGGCTACACCTTC.